This T cell receptor beta chain was identified during a study of T-cell reconstitution after alpha-beta-depleted transplantation in children. During its preparation, the TCRbeta library received unique molecular identifiers. MiXCR, run by TCRdb on the PCR reads, gives a single entry per CDR3 protein. The sample includes 750,000 to 950,000 distinct CDR3 sequences, around 17% of them seen just once. This CDR3 is built from 14 residues. Germline loops: CDR1 DFQATT, CDR2 SNEGSKA (reference sequence). V gave up 3 bases and J gave up 0 bases, with 8 bases separating them. The source of this sequence is a male patient under 18 who had a stem cell transplant for acute lymphoblastic leukemia, so the T cells may come from the graft donor. The sequencing here drew on PBMCs, mostly from graft donor cells, taken 360 days after TCRalphabeta/CD19-depleted stem cell transplant. This chain joins TRBV20-1 and TRBJ1-4, with D possibly TRBD1 on 5 matching bases. CDR3 sequence (DNA): TGCAGTGCTAGGGGACCAGCAACTAATGAAAAACTGTTTTTT. Amino acid sequence: CSARGPATNEKLFF.